This record covers a single TCR beta chain. Its matching antigen is unknown. Germline CDR1 is LNHNV and CDR2 is YYDKDF (reference sequence). Trimming took off 6 bases at V and 7 bases at J, with 13 bases between the two ends. The CDR3 has 13 residues. The data were taken from a study of cytotoxic CD8 clonotypes in ibrutinib-treated CLL. Study background: When averaged across all of the samples, the counts came to approximately 250,000 productive templates and about 100,000 productive rearrangements. General observations from the study: Public clonotypes were uncommon and contracted or stayed stable on treatment.

Data came from immunoSEQ multiplex PCR; TCRdb stores just in-frame clones and leaves some out. The sample yields 65,000 to 85,000 clones, approximately 90% seen once. Sequencing used PBMCs, obtained after 12 months of ibrutinib treatment. The receptor comes from a human donor with chronic lymphocytic leukemia. The chain links TRBV15 to TRBJ1-5, with D possibly TRBD1 on 5 matching bases. Here the CDR3 reads CATRRGEWQPQHF. As DNA, the CDR3 is TGTGCCACCAGACGAGGGGAGTGGCAGCCCCAGCATTTT.